This section outlines one T cell receptor (beta chain) sequence together with its context. The antigen remains undetermined. A marrow graft followed busulfan-fludarabine conditioning, with cyclophosphamide on days +3 and +4. This record belongs to a study of T cells after posttransplantation cyclophosphamide. Assay used: immunoSEQ multiplex PCR; TCRdb lists only in-frame clones, some missing. This table holds about 1,400 clones, around 81% found once. The V and J ends lost 2 bases and 2 bases respectively, with 9 bases between them. Germline CDR1 reads MNHNY; CDR2 reads SVGAGI (reference sequence). The CDR3 is 14 amino acids. Study-level results: Donor CD8+ memory clones often dominated recipient blood repertoires at later times.

This receptor was identified in a female patient in her 60s who received an allogeneic stem cell transplant from an unrelated donor, was CMV-positive, and had acute GVHD only. Some T cells may arise from the graft donor. The rearrangement uses TRBV6-6 and TRBJ1-1; D not resolved. Here the sequenced sample was PBMCs, taken approximately 220 days after allogeneic stem cell transplant with posttransplant cyclophosphamide. Here the CDR3 DNA reads TGTGCCAGCAGTTACGGGCTGGAAAACACTGAAGCTTTCTTT. Protein sequence: CASSYGLENTEAFF.